This T cell receptor (beta chain) was documented in a study of cytomegalovirus exposure and HLA in healthy donors. Study-wide background: Clustering assigned about four fifths of the approximately 400 genotyped donors to the Caucasian-associated ancestry cluster.

General study results and limits: CMV serostatus alone was available as immune exposure information. Through in vitro validation, a few CMV-associated chains were shown to be specific for CMV antigens. As was reported, the classifier diagnosed cytomegalovirus status with high specificity and sensitivity.

Use of 60 Vbeta and 13 Jbeta primers characterized the PCR. Some clones are missing from TCRdb's copy, which holds only in-frame ones; the method was immunoSEQ multiplex PCR. The data hold about 99,000 clones, with over 60% observed a single time. Worth noting for this clone: The antigen is undetermined.

Germline-derived CDR1 and CDR2 are SGHTA and FQGNSA. This CDR3 has 13 residues. V was shortened by 4 bases and J by 6 bases, with 9 bases between the two germline ends. This receptor was taken from a man in his 60s in good health and CMV-seropositive. J is TRBJ1-4 and V is TRBV7-2, with D uncertain. The sample comprised PBMCs. CDR3 nucleotides: TGTGCCAGCAGCTCCCCCGGAGATGAAAAACTGTTTTTT. As protein: CASSSPGDEKLFF.